These 17 T cell receptor beta chains share one sample of origin, sequenced in a study of CXCR3-negative and CXCR3-positive naive CD8 T cells. Libraries of TRB cDNA were made by 5' RACE and carried UMIs. Reanalyzing the 5' RACE reads, TCRdb keeps one entry per CDR3 protein, without DNA. The sample has 7,000 to 9,000 distinct CDR3 sequences, and its top ten clones hold about 2.4%. Sequenced: naive CXCR3- CD8+ T cells from blood. Specified subset: CD45RO-CCR7+CD27+CD95- naive CD8+ T cells lacking CXCR3 (TNR3-). The receptors derive from a human donor in good health. Some clones in this sample may be carry-over from other donors' samples.

J is TRBJ2-1 and V is TRBV29-1; there is no DNA to check the TCRdb D call of TRBD2. The CDR3 contains 17 residues. Germline V lookup: CDR1 SQVTM, CDR2 ANQGSEA. The CDR3 loop is CSVEDPLAGGPGNEQFF.

This clonotype shows up as medium-sized by frequency. The chain recombines TRBV14 with TRBJ2-1. This CDR3 has 14 amino acids. Germline assignment: CDR1 SGHDN and CDR2 FVKESK. This CDR3 is CASSQGAGTNEQFF.

The chain joins TRBV12-3 or TRBV12-4 to TRBJ1-2. This CDR3 region has 13 residues. The chain's CDR3 is CASTIAGGNGYTF.

The chain employs TRBV11-2 and TRBJ2-3; the TRBD1 assignment by TCRdb is unverifiable without DNA. The CDR3 has 18 residues. Germline V lookup: CDR1 SGHAT, CDR2 FQNNGV. CDR3 residues: CASSLGPYRLSSTDTQYF.

This chain uses TRBV6-5 with TRBJ2-1; the TCRdb call, TRBD1, lacks DNA for checking. Germline lookup yields CDR1 MNHEY and CDR2 SVGAGI. The length of the CDR3 is 15 residues. The CDR3 is CASSLGQRGYNEQFF.

The chain has TRBV20-1 and TRBJ2-1; TCRdb's D call of TRBD2 is untestable without DNA. The CDR3 covers 18 residues. Germline CDR1 and CDR2: DFQATT and SNEGSKA (reference sequence). The CDR3 loop is CSAPPGLAEFLSYNEQFF.

This clonotype is identified as medium-sized from frequency. The chain is built from TRBV5-6 and TRBJ1-1. CDR3 length equals 15 residues. Germline V gene lookup returns CDR1 SGHDT and CDR2 YYEEEE. Here the CDR3 reads CASSLAGGDGTEAFF.

This clonotype is medium-sized by frequency. This chain uses TRBV24-1 with TRBJ1-2. CDR1 is KGHDR and CDR2 is SFDVKD in the germline V gene. The CDR3 has 14 residues. CDR3 amino acids: CATRDRSSNYGYTF.

This rearrangement joins TRBV5-1 to TRBJ2-1. Per germline, CDR1 SGHRS and CDR2 YFSETQ. The CDR3 runs to 13 residues. The CDR3 spells CASYGSSYNEQFF.

This clonotype is medium-sized (0.01 to 0.1%) by frequency. This sequence joins TRBV29-1 and TRBJ2-3; TCRdb lists TRBD1, though no DNA is available to test this call. The CDR3 spans 13 residues. Germline CDR1 and CDR2: SQVTM and ANQGSEA. CDR3 loop: CSVGRGGTDTQYF.

Judged by frequency, this clonotype is medium-sized. The V call is TRBV25-1, the J call TRBJ2-1; TCRdb's D gene call, TRBD2, goes unchecked for lack of DNA. The CDR3 runs 16 residues. Germline values: CDR1 MGHDK, CDR2 SYGVNS. This chain's CDR3 is CASSEGLSGRGREQFF.

This chain joins TRBV9 and TRBJ2-3; TCRdb names TRBD2, which stays unverified in the absence of DNA. Germline CDR1 SGDLS, CDR2 YYNGEE. CDR3 size: 15 residues. The CDR3 sequence: CASSVGGGPTDTQYF.

CDR3 sequence reads: CASSLAGTEFQELFF. The chain links TRBV12-3 or TRBV12-4 to TRBJ1-4; TCRdb picks TRBD1, but there is no DNA to check that call. This CDR3 has 15 residues.

The rearrangement uses TRBV29-1 and TRBJ2-6; TCRdb's assignment of TRBD1 cannot be checked, as there is no DNA. Germline V gives CDR1 SQVTM, CDR2 ANQGSEA. The CDR3 has 17 amino acids. CDR3: CSVGFDSPPGQHNVLTF.

The chain links TRBV7-9 to TRBJ2-2. CDR1 and CDR2 from the germline V gene are SEHNR and FQNEAQ (reference sequence). The length of the CDR3 is 14 residues. The CDR3 is CASSLERGPVELFF. Together with reference TRBV7-9 and TRBJ2-2, the CDR3 gives the full variable domain: DTGVSQNPRHKITKRGQNVTFRCDPISEHNRLYWYRQTLGQGPEFLTYFQNEAQLEKSRLLSDRFSAERPKGSFSTLEIQRTEQGDSAMYLCASSLERGPVELFFGEGSRLTVL.

This sequence joins TRBV29-1 and TRBJ2-1; TCRdb proposes TRBD1, but this gene call is untestable without DNA. Germline CDR1 and CDR2: SQVTM and ANQGSEA. The CDR3 has 12 residues. CDR3 region: CSGTGYYNEQFF.

The CDR3 loop reads CASSEGLARYNEQFF. J is TRBJ2-1 and V is TRBV2; with no DNA, the TCRdb D assignment of TRBD2 cannot be verified. CDR3 size: 15 residues. Germline CDR1 SNHLY, CDR2 FYNNEI.